This T cell receptor (beta chain) was captured in a study of T cell responses to AZD1222 COVID-19 vaccine (dated by TCRdb to the early 2020s). General notes on the study: AZD1222 recipients with second doses at about 4 weeks or about 12 weeks were pooled, because spike-specific TCR depth and breadth did not differ between schedules. A total of 233 trial participants underwent TCR sequencing, of whom roughly 210 had received two doses of AZD1222 and some 26 had received two doses of the MenACWY control vaccine. Trial participants were enrolled by age into 18-55, 56-69 and 70-plus year subgroups, with about 150, 28 and 57 TCR-sequenced participants respectively.

V was cut back by 5 bases and J by 4 bases, leaving a gap of 17 bases between them. CDR1 and CDR2 are read off the germline V gene as MNHEY and SVGAGI. Including cysteine and phenylalanine, the CDR3 has 15 amino acids. Just CDR3 DNA is preserved here, 45 bases in frame from base 1. This clone was recorded only once. Its binding antigen is unknown. Per-base quality was not reported, and no clone a single base away is much larger than it. The CDR3 regions of human TCRbeta chains were subjected to immunosequencing. On the study's bioinformatics: Repertoire TCRs were checked for matches against a reference library of SARS-CoV-2-specific TCRs that had been generated using the MIRA antigen-specificity platform. Breadth was defined as the fraction of unique TCRs that were SARS-CoV-2-associated, and depth was defined as the fraction of total T cells that were SARS-CoV-2-associated. Each spike-specific TCR was assigned to its reactive spike region and to a CD4 or CD8 class using the MIRA data. Log10-transformed breadth and depth values were compared by one-way ANOVA with Sidak's multiple comparisons tests. TCRdb took this table from immuneACCESS and kept in-frame rearrangements with V and J called. Such tables lack part of the clones; where checked against another copy, unresolved V genes explain under half of the gap, and the rest is unexplained. Clone size and V and J calls were adopted from that table, with D and trimming inferred from the DNA. The sample table lists over 90,000 clones, about 88% of them with a count of one. The ten largest clones represent approximately 5% of the sample.

What the authors observed across the whole study: The 56-69-year group was small, and its depth increase did not reach significance, likely because of low power. Nearly half of unique spike-specific TCRs reportedly recognized epitopes outside regions mutated in the B.1.351 and B.1.1.7 variants. Because no day 14 peak-response samples were available, the repertoires could be characterized only after the peak T cell response. Only six or seven AZD1222 recipients were SARS-CoV-2 seropositive at baseline, limiting conclusions about previously exposed vaccinees. The whole spike protein was spanned by vaccine-associated CD4 TCRs, and dominant responses were seen in regions 160-218 and 743-854. After two AZD1222 doses, both the breadth and the depth of spike-specific TCRs were significantly higher than at day 0 and than in MenACWY recipients. Participants were mostly white British and included more females than males, and it was suggested by the authors that clonal diversity may have been underestimated.

In the paper's terms, the time point label means: baseline before first vaccination. Samples from vaccinated people were obtained from the UK trials COV001 and COV002, which included a single-blind randomized controlled phase 2/3 trial of AZD1222 (ChAdOx1 nCoV-19) in healthy adults. For TCRbeta chain sequencing, PBMC samples were collected from trial participants at day 0 and at day 28 after the second dose. The receptor comes from an adult in good health. The sequences come from peripheral blood, collected on day 0 of AZD1222 vaccination. This chain is built from TRBV6-5 and TRBJ1-1, with no reliable assignment of the D segment. The DNA is as follows: TGTGCCAGCAGTCCCAATGACGTGTATGGCACTGAAGCTTTCTTT. This yields the protein CASSPNDVYGTEAFF.